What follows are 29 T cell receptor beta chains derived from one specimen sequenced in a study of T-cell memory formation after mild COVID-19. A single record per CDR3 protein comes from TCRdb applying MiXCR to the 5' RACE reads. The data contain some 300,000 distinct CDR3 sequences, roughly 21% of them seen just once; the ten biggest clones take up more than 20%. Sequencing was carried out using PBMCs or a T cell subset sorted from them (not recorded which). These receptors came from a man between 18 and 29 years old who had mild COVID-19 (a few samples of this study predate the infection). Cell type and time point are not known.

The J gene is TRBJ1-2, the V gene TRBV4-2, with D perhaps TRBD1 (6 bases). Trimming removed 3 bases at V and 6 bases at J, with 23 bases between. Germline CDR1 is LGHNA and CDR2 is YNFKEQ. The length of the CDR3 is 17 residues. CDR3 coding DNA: TGTGCCAGCAGCCACGCCGGACAGACGACGCAGGGGAATGGCTACACCTTC. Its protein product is CASSHAGQTTQGNGYTF.

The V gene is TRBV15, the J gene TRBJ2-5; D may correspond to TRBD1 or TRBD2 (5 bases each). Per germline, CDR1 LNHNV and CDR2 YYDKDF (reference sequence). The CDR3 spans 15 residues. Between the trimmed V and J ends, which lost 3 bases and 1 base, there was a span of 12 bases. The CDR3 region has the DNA TGTGCCACCAGCAGGTCCCCAGGGACCCAAGAGACCCAGTACTTC. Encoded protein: CATSRSPGTQETQYF.

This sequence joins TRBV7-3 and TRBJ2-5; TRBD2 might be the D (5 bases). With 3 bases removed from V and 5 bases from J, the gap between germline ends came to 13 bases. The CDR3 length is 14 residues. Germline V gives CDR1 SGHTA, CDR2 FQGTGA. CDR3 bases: TGTGCCAGCAGCTTCGGGTCGGGGAGTGAGACCCAGTACTTC. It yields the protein CASSFGSGSETQYF.

CDR3 sequence (DNA): TGTGCCAGCAGCCCCGGGGGAGGCGGGACAGGGGGCTACGAGCAGTACTTC. Translated: CASSPGGGGTGGYEQYF. The rearrangement links TRBV9 to TRBJ2-7; 11 nucleotides line up with TRBD1. The CDR3 loop spans 17 amino acids. Germline CDR1 and CDR2: SGDLS and YYNGEE. Trimming removed 4 bases from V and 3 bases from J; junction bases left unmatched: 12.

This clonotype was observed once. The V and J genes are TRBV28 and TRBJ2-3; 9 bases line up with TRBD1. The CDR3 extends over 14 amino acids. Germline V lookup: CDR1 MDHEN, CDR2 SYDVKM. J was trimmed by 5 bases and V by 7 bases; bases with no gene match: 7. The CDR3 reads CASTRDRAGDTQYF. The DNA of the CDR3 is TGTGCCAGCACCCGGGACAGGGCGGGAGATACGCAGTATTTT.

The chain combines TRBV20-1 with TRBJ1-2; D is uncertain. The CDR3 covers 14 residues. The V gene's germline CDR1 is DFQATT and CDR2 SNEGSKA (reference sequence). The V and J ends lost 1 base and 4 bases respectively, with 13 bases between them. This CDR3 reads CSARVPGIPYGYTF. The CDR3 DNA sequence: TGCAGTGCTAGAGTCCCAGGTATCCCCTATGGCTACACCTTC.

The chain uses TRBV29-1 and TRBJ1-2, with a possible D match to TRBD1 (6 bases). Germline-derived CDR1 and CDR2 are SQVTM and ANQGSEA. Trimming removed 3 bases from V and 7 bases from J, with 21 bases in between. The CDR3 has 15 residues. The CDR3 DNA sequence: TGCAGCGTTGACCGAGAGGGGGGAGTCAGTCTTGGCTACACCTTC. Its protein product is CSVDREGGVSLGYTF. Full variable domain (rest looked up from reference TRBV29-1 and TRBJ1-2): SAVISQKPSRDICQRGTSLTIQCQVDSQVTMMFWYRQQPGQSLTLIATANQGSEATYESGFVIDKFPISRPNLTFSTLTVSNMSPEDSSIYLCSVDREGGVSLGYTFGSGTRLTVV.

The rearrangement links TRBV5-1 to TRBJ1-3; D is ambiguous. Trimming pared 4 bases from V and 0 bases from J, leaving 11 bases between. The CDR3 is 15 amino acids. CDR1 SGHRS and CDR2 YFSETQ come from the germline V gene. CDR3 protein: CASSPGSSSGNTIYF. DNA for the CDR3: TGCGCCAGCAGCCCTGGCAGCAGCTCTGGAAACACCATATATTTT.

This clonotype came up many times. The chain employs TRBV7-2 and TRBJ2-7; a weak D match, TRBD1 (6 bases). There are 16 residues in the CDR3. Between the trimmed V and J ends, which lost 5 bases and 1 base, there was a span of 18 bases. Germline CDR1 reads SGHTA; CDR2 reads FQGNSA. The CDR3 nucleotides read TGTGCCAGCAGCCGATCCGGGACAAGAGATTCCTACGAGCAGTACTTC. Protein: CASSRSGTRDSYEQYF. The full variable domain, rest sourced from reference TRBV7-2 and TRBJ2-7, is GAGVSQSPSNKVTEKGKDVELRCDPISGHTALYWYRQSLGQGLEFLIYFQGNSAPDKSGLPSDRFSAERTGGSVSTLTIQRTQQEDSAVYLCASSRSGTRDSYEQYFGPGTRLTVT.

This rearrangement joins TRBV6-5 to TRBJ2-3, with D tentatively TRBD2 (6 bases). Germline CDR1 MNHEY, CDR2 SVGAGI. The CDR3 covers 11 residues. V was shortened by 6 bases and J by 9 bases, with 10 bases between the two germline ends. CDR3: CASRLARTQYF. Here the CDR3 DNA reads TGTGCCAGCAGACTAGCTAGAACGCAGTATTTT.

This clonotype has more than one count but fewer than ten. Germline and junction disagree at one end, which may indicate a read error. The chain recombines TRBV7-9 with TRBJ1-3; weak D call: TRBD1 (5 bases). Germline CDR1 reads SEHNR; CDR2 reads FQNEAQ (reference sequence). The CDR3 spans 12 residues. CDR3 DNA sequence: TGTGCCAGCAGCTTAGAGCCCATGGTCAGGGATTTT. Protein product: CASSLEPMVRDF.

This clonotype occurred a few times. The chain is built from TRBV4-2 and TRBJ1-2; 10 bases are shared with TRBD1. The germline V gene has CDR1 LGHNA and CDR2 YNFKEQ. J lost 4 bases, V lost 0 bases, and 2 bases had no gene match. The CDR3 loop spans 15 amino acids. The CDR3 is CASSQEGTGVYGYTF. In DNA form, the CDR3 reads TGTGCCAGCAGCCAAGAGGGGACAGGGGTCTATGGCTACACCTTC.

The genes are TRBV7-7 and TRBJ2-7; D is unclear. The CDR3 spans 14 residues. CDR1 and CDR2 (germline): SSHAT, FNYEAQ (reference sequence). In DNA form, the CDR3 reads TGTGCTAGCAGCTTAGGTACCCTACCAGGCGAGCAGTACGTC. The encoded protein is CASSLGTLPGEQYV.

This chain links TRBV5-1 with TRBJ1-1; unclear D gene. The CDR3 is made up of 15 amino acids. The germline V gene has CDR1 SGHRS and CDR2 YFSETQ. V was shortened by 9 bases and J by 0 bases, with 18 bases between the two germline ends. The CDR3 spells CANHLSDGLNTEAFF. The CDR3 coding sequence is TGCGCCAACCACCTCTCTGACGGATTGAACACTGAAGCTTTCTTT.

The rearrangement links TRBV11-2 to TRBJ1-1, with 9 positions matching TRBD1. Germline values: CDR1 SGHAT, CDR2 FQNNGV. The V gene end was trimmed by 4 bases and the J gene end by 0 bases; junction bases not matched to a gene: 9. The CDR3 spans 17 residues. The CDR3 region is CASSSDRGTGLNTEAFF. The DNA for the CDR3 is TGTGCCAGCAGCTCAGACAGGGGGACAGGGCTGAACACTGAAGCTTTCTTT.

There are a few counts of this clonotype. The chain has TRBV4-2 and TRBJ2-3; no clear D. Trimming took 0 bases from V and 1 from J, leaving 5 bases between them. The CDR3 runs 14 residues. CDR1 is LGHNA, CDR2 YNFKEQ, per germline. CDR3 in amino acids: CASSQDSRTDTQYF. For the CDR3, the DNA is TGTGCCAGCAGCCAAGATTCCCGCACAGATACGCAGTATTTT.

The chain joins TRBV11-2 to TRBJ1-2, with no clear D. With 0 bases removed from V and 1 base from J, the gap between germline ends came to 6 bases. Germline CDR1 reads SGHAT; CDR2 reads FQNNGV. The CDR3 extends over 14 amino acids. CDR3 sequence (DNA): TGTGCCAGCAGCTTAGACAGATTTAACTATGGCTACACCTTC. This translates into CASSLDRFNYGYTF.

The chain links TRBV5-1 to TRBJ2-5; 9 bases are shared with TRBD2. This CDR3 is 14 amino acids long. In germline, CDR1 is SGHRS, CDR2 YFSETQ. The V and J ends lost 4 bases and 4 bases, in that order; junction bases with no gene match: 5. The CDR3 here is CASSPKTSGETQYF. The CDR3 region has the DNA TGCGCCAGCAGCCCTAAGACTAGCGGAGAGACCCAGTACTTC.

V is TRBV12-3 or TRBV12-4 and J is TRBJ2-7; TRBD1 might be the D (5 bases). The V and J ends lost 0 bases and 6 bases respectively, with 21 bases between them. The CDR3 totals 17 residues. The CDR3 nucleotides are TGTGCCAGCAGTTTAGCATCCAGGGATCAATTCGAAGGCGAGCAGTACTTC. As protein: CASSLASRDQFEGEQYF.

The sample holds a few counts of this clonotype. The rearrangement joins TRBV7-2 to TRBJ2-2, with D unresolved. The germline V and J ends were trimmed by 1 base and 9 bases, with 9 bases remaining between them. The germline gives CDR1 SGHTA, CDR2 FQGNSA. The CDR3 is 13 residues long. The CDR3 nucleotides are TGTGCCAGCAGCTTAGGGCCCCAGCGGGAGCTGTTTTTT. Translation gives CASSLGPQRELFF.

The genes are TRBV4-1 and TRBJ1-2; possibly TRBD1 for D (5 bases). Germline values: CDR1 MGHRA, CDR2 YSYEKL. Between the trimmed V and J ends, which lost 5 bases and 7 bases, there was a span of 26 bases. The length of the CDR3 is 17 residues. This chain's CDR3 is CASSFMAGRMGNSGYTF. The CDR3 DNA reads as TGCGCCAGCAGCTTCATGGCAGGGAGGATGGGAAACAGTGGCTACACCTTC.

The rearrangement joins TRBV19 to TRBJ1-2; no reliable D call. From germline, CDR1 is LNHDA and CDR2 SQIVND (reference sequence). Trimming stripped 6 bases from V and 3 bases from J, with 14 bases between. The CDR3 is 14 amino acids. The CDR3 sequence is CASRDWSEDYGYTF. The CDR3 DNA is TGTGCCAGTAGGGACTGGTCTGAAGACTATGGCTACACCTTC.

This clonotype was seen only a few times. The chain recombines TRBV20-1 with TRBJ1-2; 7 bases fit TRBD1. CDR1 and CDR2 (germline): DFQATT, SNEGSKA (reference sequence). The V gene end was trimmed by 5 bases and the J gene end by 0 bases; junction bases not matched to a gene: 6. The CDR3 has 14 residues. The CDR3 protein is CSALGTAANYGYTF. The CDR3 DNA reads TGCAGTGCTCTGGGGACAGCCGCTAACTATGGCTACACCTTC.

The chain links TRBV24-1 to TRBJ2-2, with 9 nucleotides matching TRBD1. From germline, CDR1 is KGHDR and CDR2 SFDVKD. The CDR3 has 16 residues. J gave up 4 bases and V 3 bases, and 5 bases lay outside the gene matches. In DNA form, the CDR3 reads TGTGCCACCAGTGATCCAGGACAGGGGAGCACCGGGGAGCTGTTTTTT. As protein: CATSDPGQGSTGELFF.

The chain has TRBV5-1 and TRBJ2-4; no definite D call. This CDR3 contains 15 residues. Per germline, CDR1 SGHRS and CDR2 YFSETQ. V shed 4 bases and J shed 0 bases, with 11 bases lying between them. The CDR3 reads CASSRAESAKNIQYF. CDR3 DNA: TGCGCCAGCAGCCGGGCCGAGTCAGCCAAAAACATTCAGTACTTC.

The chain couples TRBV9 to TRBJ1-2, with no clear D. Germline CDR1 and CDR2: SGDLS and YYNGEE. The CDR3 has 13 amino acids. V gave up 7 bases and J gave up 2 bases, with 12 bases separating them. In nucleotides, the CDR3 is TGTGCCAGCGACAAGGCGGGGAACTATGGCTACACCTTC. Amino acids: CASDKAGNYGYTF.

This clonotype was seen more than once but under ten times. The CDR3: CASSLANWEDGIQYF. The CDR3 DNA is TGTGCCAGCAGCTTAGCTAATTGGGAAGATGGCATTCAGTACTTC. The chain carries TRBV7-2 and TRBJ2-4; D remains ambiguous. Germline V gives CDR1 SGHTA, CDR2 FQGNSA. This CDR3 spans 15 amino acids. V shed 0 bases and J shed 9 bases, with 15 bases lying between them.

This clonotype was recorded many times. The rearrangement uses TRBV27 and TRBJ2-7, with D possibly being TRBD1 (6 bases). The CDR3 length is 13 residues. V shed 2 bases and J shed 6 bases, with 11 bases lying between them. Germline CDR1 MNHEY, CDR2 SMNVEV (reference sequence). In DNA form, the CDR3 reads TGTGCCAGCAGTTTAAATTTCAGGGGCGAGCAGTACTTC. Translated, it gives CASSLNFRGEQYF.

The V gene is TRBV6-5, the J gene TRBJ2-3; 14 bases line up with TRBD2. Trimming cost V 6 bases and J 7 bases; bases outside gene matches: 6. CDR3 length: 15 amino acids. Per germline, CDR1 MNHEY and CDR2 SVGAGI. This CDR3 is CASSNGLAGGYTQYF. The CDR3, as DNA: TGTGCCAGCAGCAACGGACTAGCGGGGGGATATACGCAGTATTTT.